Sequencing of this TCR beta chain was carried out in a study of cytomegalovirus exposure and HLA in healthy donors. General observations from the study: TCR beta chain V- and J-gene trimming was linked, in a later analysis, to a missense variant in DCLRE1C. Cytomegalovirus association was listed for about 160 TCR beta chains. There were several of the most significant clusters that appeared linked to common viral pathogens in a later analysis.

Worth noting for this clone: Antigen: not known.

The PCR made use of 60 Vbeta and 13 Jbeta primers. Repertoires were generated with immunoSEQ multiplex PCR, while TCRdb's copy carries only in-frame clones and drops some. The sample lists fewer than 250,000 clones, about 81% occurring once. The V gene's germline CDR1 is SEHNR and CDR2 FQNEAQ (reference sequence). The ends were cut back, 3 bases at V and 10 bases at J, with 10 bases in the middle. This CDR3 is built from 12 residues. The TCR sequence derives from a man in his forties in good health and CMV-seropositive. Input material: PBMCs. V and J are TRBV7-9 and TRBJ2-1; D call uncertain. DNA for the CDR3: TGTGCCAGCAGCTTGTACGCCGGGGAGCAGTTCTTC. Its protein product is CASSLYAGEQFF.